A few counts support the clone carrying this T cell receptor beta chain. The antigen is undetermined. The sample comes from a study of cytomegalovirus exposure and HLA in healthy donors. The wider study: Caucasian-associated ancestry cluster membership applied to around 76% of over 350 genotyped donors.

Study-level points and caveats: Cytomegalovirus association was assigned to 150 to 200 TCR beta chains. Indistinguishable V segments such as TRBV6-2 and TRBV6-3 were excluded.

Germline V gene data show CDR1 as SGHRS and CDR2 as YFSETQ. V lost 2 bases to trimming and J lost 3 bases; unmatched junction nucleotides: 5. This CDR3 is built from 14 residues. Primers for the PCR totalled 60 Vbeta and 13 Jbeta. Data came from immunoSEQ multiplex PCR; TCRdb stores just in-frame clones and leaves some out. The repertoire holds about 170,000 clones, approximately 82% seen once, with roughly 1.5% in the top ten. Sequenced: PBMCs. This rearrangement joins TRBV5-1 to TRBJ2-7; TRBD1 matches at 7 bases. This TCR derives from a male donor in good health and CMV-seronegative. CDR3 DNA: TGCGCCAGCAGCTTTTCGGGACAGTTCTACGAGCAGTACTTC. Amino acid sequence: CASSFSGQFYEQYF. Together with reference TRBV5-1 and TRBJ2-7, the CDR3 gives the full variable domain: KAGVTQTPRYLIKTRGQQVTLSCSPISGHRSVSWYQQTPGQGLQFLFEYFSETQRNKGNFPGRFSGRQFSNSRSEMNVSTLELGDSALYLCASSFSGQFYEQYFGPGTRLTVT.